This is a list of T cell receptor beta chains from one sample in a study of blood T cells in healthy people across ages. A single record per CDR3 protein comes from TCRdb applying MiXCR to the 5' RACE reads. The data show under 2 million distinct CDR3 sequences, about 35% seen once. Sequenced input: blood. These receptors all stem from a woman aged 30 to 39 in good health. CDR3s include the opening cysteine and the closing phenylalanine or tryptophan. Each record gives: D gene, V gene, clone size, J gene, CDR3 protein, CDR3 DNA. The D gene is left open where the match is weak. Clone size appears in some rows only: once, few, many, or a class for an expanded clone.

D: TRBD1
V: TRBV7-2
size: few
J: TRBJ2-1
CDR3: CASSSIGQGLHNEQFF
DNA: TGTGCCAGCAGCTCTATCGGACAGGGTCTCCACAATGAGCAGTTCTTC

D: TRBD2
V: TRBV30
size: NA
J: TRBJ2-3
CDR3: CAWSTGTSGSTDTQYF
DNA: TGTGCCTGGAGTACGGGGACTAGCGGGAGCACAGATACGCAGTATTTT

D: TRBD2
V: TRBV5-1
size: NA
J: TRBJ2-1
CDR3: CASSYPPGLAVHWGNERFF
DNA: TGCGCCAGCAGCTACCCTCCGGGACTAGCGGTTCATTGGGGCAATGAGCGGTTCTTC

D: NA
V: TRBV6-1
size: NA
J: TRBJ2-7
CDR3: CASSGPESSYEQYF
DNA: TGTGCCAGCAGTGGACCGGAGAGCTCCTACGAGCAGTACTTC

D: TRBD2
V: TRBV5-1
size: NA
J: TRBJ2-7
CDR3: CASSSGLEVYEQYF
DNA: TGCGCCAGCAGCTCTGGACTAGAGGTCTACGAGCAGTACTTC

D: TRBD1
V: TRBV20-1
size: NA
J: TRBJ2-7
CDR3: CSARGNKPGDRAAYEQYF
DNA: TGCAGTGCTAGAGGAAACAAACCTGGGGACAGGGCGGCCTACGAGCAGTACTTC

D: NA
V: TRBV28
size: NA
J: TRBJ2-2
CDR3: CASSHESTGELVF
DNA: TGTGCCAGCAGTCACGAGAGCACCGGGGAGCTGGTTTTT

D: TRBD2
V: TRBV20-1
size: few
J: TRBJ2-1
CDR3: CSARVPGTSGVYNEQFF
DNA: TGCAGTGCTAGAGTCCCCGGGACTAGCGGGGTCTACAATGAGCAGTTCTTC

D: TRBD1
V: TRBV20-1
size: NA
J: TRBJ1-1
CDR3: CSARADRERGEAFF
DNA: TGCAGTGCTAGGGCCGACAGGGAACGGGGTGAAGCTTTCTTT

D: NA
V: TRBV2
size: NA
J: TRBJ2-6
CDR3: CASSGPYSGTNVLTF
DNA: TGTGCCAGCAGTGGGCCTTACTCTGGGACCAACGTCCTGACTTTC

D: TRBD2
V: TRBV20-1
size: NA
J: TRBJ2-5
CDR3: CSARTGLGGETRYF
DNA: TGCAGTGCTAGAACGGGACTCGGGGGGGAGACCCGGTACTTC

D: TRBD1
V: TRBV5-1
size: NA
J: TRBJ1-6
CDR3: CASRGDSYSPLHF
DNA: TGCGCCAGCCGTGGGGACAGCTATTCACCCCTCCACTTT